The rows below give T cell receptor beta chains drawn from one sample of a study of tumor-infiltrating lymphocytes in primary liver carcinoma. TCRdb recomputed calls from the multiplex PCR reads with MiXCR, one row per CDR3 protein. The sample carries approximately 340,000 distinct CDR3 sequences, less than 75% recorded once. The sample consisted of peripheral blood. The receptors here all came from a middle-aged man with primary liver carcinoma and hepatitis B virus infection. The conserved cysteine and the conserved F or W are not part of the CDR3 here.

TRBV4-1,TRBJ2-6,ASSQDAGLAGANILT
TRBV11-2,TRBJ2-7,AGSSRTGGYGQY
TRBV6-1,TRBJ2-1,ASSLTGSSYNEQF
TRBV11-2,TRBJ2-7,ASIPLEGGLSYEQY
TRBV11-2,TRBJ2-1,ASSYTPRGQF
TRBV6-5,TRBJ1-5,ASRGRLRNQPQH
TRBV6-2/TRBV6-3,TRBJ2-5,ASITLGDRGEETQY
TRBV11-2,TRBJ1-2,ASSLKAAYGYT
TRBV5-4,TRBJ1-2,ASSLILVLGEGYGYT
TRBV11-3,TRBJ2-1,VSSLDITANEQF
TRBV5-4,TRBJ2-5,ASSPTAAPQETQY
TRBV4-2,TRBJ1-4,ASSLEGQGINEKLF
TRBV6-2/TRBV6-3,TRBJ2-3,ASSQGWTDTQY
TRBV10-3,TRBJ1-2,AISEGQGVYGYT
TRBV11-2,TRBJ1-1,ASSLTGVWNTEAF
TRBV6-2/TRBV6-3,TRBJ1-5,ASGFSNQPQH
TRBV12-3/TRBV12-4,TRBJ2-1,ASEPGGYNEQF
TRBV4-1,TRBJ1-1,ASSQDKKASAEAF
TRBV6-6,TRBJ2-3,ASRGTSDYIDTQY
TRBV11-1,TRBJ2-5,AGSPTRTQETQY
TRBV12-3/TRBV12-4,TRBJ2-5,ASSFNGQSQETQY
TRBV28,TRBJ2-7,ASKASGFSYEQY
TRBV7-2,TRBJ2-7,ASIPSMGEVYEQY